This T cell receptor (beta chain) was recorded in a study of T cell responses to AZD1222 COVID-19 vaccine. Study outcomes and limitations: Once two AZD1222 doses were given, Spike-specific TCR breadth and depth went up. Clonal diversity was possibly underestimated, and the donors were mostly white British, with more females. The reported proportion of spike-specific TCRs targeting unmutated variant regions was nearly half.

On this clone itself: The antigen is not known.

Assay: immunoSEQ multiplex PCR; the TCRdb copy retains only in-frame clones and omits some. The sample includes some 170,000 clones, 70% to 90% of them seen just once. V was clipped by 2 bases and J by 7 bases, with 18 bases between them. The CDR3 runs 15 residues. Germline CDR1 reads SGDLS; CDR2 reads YYNGEE. The specimen comprised peripheral blood, sampled 28 days after the second dose of the MenACWY control vaccine. This clonotype originated in an adult who received the MenACWY meningococcal vaccine as a control. V usage is TRBV9 and J usage is TRBJ1-2; D might be TRBD1 (6 bases). The CDR3 is CASSVDLWQGIGYTF. The CDR3 DNA follows: TGTGCCAGCAGCGTCGACCTGTGGCAGGGGATTGGCTACACCTTC.